The source of this TCR beta chain is a study of T cell responses to AZD1222 COVID-19 vaccine. Study context: Second-dose recipients at about 4 or about 12 weeks were treated as one pooled group. Study-wide points: White British ancestry dominated among donors, who included more females, and clonal diversity was possibly underestimated. Researchers took repertoire samples only after the peak T cell response had come. At 160-218 and 743-854, vaccine-associated CD4 TCRs were dominant, and they spanned spike.

Regarding this clone: The antigen is unknown.

Sequencing used immunoSEQ multiplex PCR; TCRdb keeps in-frame clones, though not all of them. The sample contains over 95,000 clones, 91% of which appear only once. Germline lookup yields CDR1 MGHRA and CDR2 YSYEKL. Deletions cut 0 bases from V and 3 bases from J, with 12 bases between. There are 16 residues in the CDR3. The chain uses TRBV4-1 and TRBJ1-5, with a possible D match to TRBD1 (6 bases). This specimen was peripheral blood, taken on day 0 of AZD1222 vaccination. The TCR was taken from an adult in good health. CDR3 coding DNA: TGCGCCAGCAGCCAAGACCCAGGGGTAACCAATCAGCCCCAGCATTTT. It specifies CASSQDPGVTNQPQHF.